The table lists the clone carrying this T cell receptor (beta chain) with a count of one. This record belongs to a study of cytotoxic CD8 clonotypes in ibrutinib-treated CLL. J was trimmed by 1 base and V by 2 bases; bases with no gene match: 12. Germline V gives CDR1 MGHRA, CDR2 YSYEKL. CDR3 size: 19 residues. Data came from immunoSEQ multiplex PCR; TCRdb stores just in-frame clones and leaves some out. The sample has more than 200,000 clones, 70% seen once. J is TRBJ1-5 and V is TRBV4-1, with TRBD1 matching 9 bases. Sequenced here: PBMCs, sampled after 24 months of ibrutinib treatment. The TCR sequence derives from a human donor with chronic lymphocytic leukemia. Written as DNA, the CDR3 is TGCGCCAGCAGCCAACGCCGGGACAGGGAATGGAAGAGCAATCAGCCCCAGCATTTT. Its translation: CASSQRRDREWKSNQPQHF.